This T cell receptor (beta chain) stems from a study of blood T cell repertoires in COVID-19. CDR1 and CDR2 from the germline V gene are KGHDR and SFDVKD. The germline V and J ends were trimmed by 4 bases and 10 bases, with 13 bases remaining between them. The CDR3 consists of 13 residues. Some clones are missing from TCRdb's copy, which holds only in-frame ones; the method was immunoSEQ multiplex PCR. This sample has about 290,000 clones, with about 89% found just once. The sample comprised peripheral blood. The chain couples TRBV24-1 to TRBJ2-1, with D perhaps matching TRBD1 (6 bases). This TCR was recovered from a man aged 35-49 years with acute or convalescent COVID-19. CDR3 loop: CATSDPGQREQFF. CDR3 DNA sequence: TGTGCCACCAGTGACCCCGGACAGCGGGAGCAGTTCTTC.